Each of the 32 T cell receptor beta chains below was sequenced from the same sample in a study of post-analysis software for immune sequencing data. Unique molecular identifiers were present in the TCR beta cDNA libraries. TCRdb re-called the PCR reads through MiXCR, storing one row per CDR3 protein. The table shows some 260,000 distinct CDR3 sequences, with roughly a third occurring only once. For these receptors, no antigen is known. Study-wide points: Roughly five TRBV segments, including TRBV5-6, TRBV5-1 and TRBV20-1, were more frequent in patients than controls.

The sequenced sample consisted of blood. These receptors originate from a girl aged 10-17 years with multiple sclerosis.

As concerns this clonotype: This may arise from a read error, as a much more abundant clone is one base away. The CDR3 region is CASSLDWGTAEAFF. CDR3 coding DNA: TGTGCCAGCAGCTTAGACTGGGGGACGGCTGAAGCTTTCTTT. The chain has TRBV7-9 and TRBJ1-1, with a possible D match to TRBD1 (5 bases). There are 14 residues in the CDR3. V lost 1 base and J lost 6, with 12 bases in between. Per the germline V gene, CDR1 is SEHNR and CDR2 is FQNEAQ (reference sequence).

The V and J genes are TRBV5-1 and TRBJ1-4; TRBD1 matches at 7 bases. Germline CDR1 is SGHRS and CDR2 is YFSETQ. CDR3 length: 15 amino acids. The V segment lost 3 bases and the J segment 8 bases; nucleotides outside the gene matches: 10. CDR3 nucleotide sequence: TGCGCCAGCAGCTCAGGACAGGCCGATCCGGAAAAACTGTTTTTT. It specifies CASSSGQADPEKLFF. The complete variable domain, with remaining parts taken from reference TRBV5-1 and TRBJ1-4, reads KAGVTQTPRYLIKTRGQQVTLSCSPISGHRSVSWYQQTPGQGLQFLFEYFSETQRNKGNFPGRFSGRQFSNSRSEMNVSTLELGDSALYLCASSSGQADPEKLFFGSGTQLSVL.

At least ten counts were recorded for this clonotype. The chain couples TRBV10-3 to TRBJ2-5; D gene uncertain. The germline V gene encodes CDR1 ENHRY and CDR2 SYGVKD. The CDR3 has 14 amino acids. V lost 1 base and J 1 base, leaving 7 bases between the germline ends. CDR3 in DNA: TGTGCCATCAGTGAGTTCGCAGCCCAAGAGACCCAGTACTTC. Its protein is CAISEFAAQETQYF.

Concerning this clonotype: With a much larger clone just one base away, this may be a read error. The chain is built from TRBV15 and TRBJ1-6, with D unresolved. The germline CDR1 and CDR2 sequences are LNHNV and YYDKDF (reference sequence). The CDR3 spans 15 residues. This chain's CDR3 is CATSRDQGDNSPPHF. The CDR3 DNA follows: TGTGCCACCAGCAGAGATCAAGGCGACAATTCACCCCCCCACTTT.

The chain combines TRBV6-2 or TRBV6-3 with TRBJ2-1; 11 bases line up with TRBD2. V gave up 9 bases and J gave up 5 bases; unmatched junction bases: 6. Per the germline V gene, CDR1 is MNHEY and CDR2 is SVGEGT. There are 14 residues in the CDR3. This chain's CDR3 is CASFGTSGNNEQFF. CDR3 sequence (DNA): TGTGCCAGTTTTGGGACTAGCGGAAACAATGAGCAGTTCTTC.

V gene TRBV4-1 combines with J gene TRBJ2-3, with 10 bases lining up with TRBD2. Germline CDR1 reads MGHRA; CDR2 reads YSYEKL. The CDR3 extends over 17 amino acids. V lost 3 bases and J lost 2; bases outside the gene matches: 8. The CDR3, as DNA: TGCGCCAGCAGCCAGGTTACTAGCGGGAAAACCACAGATACGCAGTATTTT. It codes for CASSQVTSGKTTDTQYF.

This clonotype occurred many times. The J gene is TRBJ2-1, the V gene TRBV6-1; D remains unclear. Trimming stripped 3 bases from V and 6 bases from J, with 6 bases between. CDR1 and CDR2 from the germline V gene are MNHNS and SASEGT. The CDR3 sequence is 12 residues long. CDR3 DNA sequence: TGTGCCAGCAGTGACTGGCTCAATGAGCAGTTCTTC. Protein sequence: CASSDWLNEQFF.

The CDR3 bases are TGTGCCAGCAGCTTAGATGGGGCGTTTTATTCGGGGGCCAACGTCCTGACTTTC. Protein sequence: CASSLDGAFYSGANVLTF. This rearrangement joins TRBV7-6 to TRBJ2-6; TRBD1 is a possible D gene (5 bases). V was shortened by 1 base and J by 4 bases, with 17 bases between the two germline ends. Germline loops: CDR1 SGHVS, CDR2 FNYEAQ. The CDR3 totals 18 residues.

The chain couples TRBV4-2 to TRBJ2-3; 11 bases agree with TRBD2. Germline V gene lookup returns CDR1 LGHNA and CDR2 YNFKEQ. The CDR3 has 13 residues. Trimming at V came to 0 bases and at J to 14 bases, leaving 4 bases not matched to a gene. The CDR3 spells CASSQDRLAGWYF. Here the CDR3 DNA reads TGTGCCAGCAGCCAAGATCGACTAGCGGGATGGTATTTT.

This clonotype was seen repeatedly, ten times or more. The rearrangement links TRBV20-1 to TRBJ2-1; 7 nucleotides agree with TRBD2. V was clipped by 6 bases and J by 7 bases; unmatched bases: 9. CDR1 is DFQATT and CDR2 is SNEGSKA in the germline V gene (reference sequence). This CDR3 is 13 amino acids long. CDR3 amino acids: CSAPAWGGNEQFF. CDR3 sequence (DNA): TGCAGTGCCCCCGCGTGGGGGGGGAATGAGCAGTTCTTC.

The V call is TRBV5-5, the J call TRBJ1-4, with 9 bases identical to TRBD1. Germline CDR1 and CDR2: SGHKS and YYEKEE (reference sequence). CDR3 length: 16 residues. V was pared by 0 bases and J by 3 bases, with 3 bases of the junction left unmatched. The CDR3 DNA follows: TGTGCCAGCAGCTTGGCCCGGACAGGGGCTAATGAAAAACTGTTTTTT. It translates to CASSLARTGANEKLFF.

This clonotype came up once. Its ends do not fully match the called genes, so a read error is possible. This chain joins TRBV3-1 and TRBJ1-5; a possible D gene is TRBD1 (5 bases). The germline gives CDR1 LGHDT, CDR2 YNNKEL (reference sequence). The CDR3 sequence is 13 residues long. CDR3 DNA sequence: TGTACCAGCAGCCAAGACAGAGATCAGCCCCAGCATTTT. Translated: CTSSQDRDQPQHF.

This clonotype has only a few counts. V gene TRBV6-6 combines with J gene TRBJ1-2; a weak D match, TRBD1 (5 bases). There are 15 residues in the CDR3. Trimming pared 0 bases from V and 7 bases from J, leaving 15 bases between. Germline V gene data show CDR1 as MNHNY and CDR2 as SVGAGI (reference sequence). CDR3 loop: CASSYSSVSGGGYTF. CDR3 coding DNA: TGTGCCAGCAGTTACTCGAGTGTCTCCGGGGGTGGCTACACCTTC.

This clonotype has a count of ten or more. The chain couples TRBV5-1 to TRBJ1-4; 9 bases line up with TRBD1. The V and J ends lost 2 bases and 2 bases, in that order; junction bases with no gene match: 4. The germline CDR1 and CDR2 sequences are SGHRS and YFSETQ. CDR3 length equals 16 residues. The CDR3 spells CASSFTGQGTNEKLFF. CDR3 bases: TGCGCCAGCAGCTTTACCGGACAGGGGACTAATGAAAAACTGTTTTTT.

This clonotype was seen only a few times. CDR3 protein: CSVRAGGNEQFF. CDR3 DNA sequence: TGCAGCGTAAGAGCGGGTGGCAATGAGCAGTTCTTC. The rearrangement joins TRBV29-1 to TRBJ2-1, with TRBD2 as a possible D gene (6 bases). Trimming took off 6 bases at V and 6 bases at J, with 12 bases between the two ends. The CDR3 sequence is 12 residues long. Germline V lookup: CDR1 SQVTM, CDR2 ANQGSEA.

The chain couples TRBV4-1 to TRBJ2-5; D could derive from TRBD1 or TRBD2 (5 bases each). Germline assignment: CDR1 MGHRA and CDR2 YSYEKL. Trimming took off 6 bases at V and 2 bases at J, with 16 bases between the two ends. The CDR3 covers 15 residues. As DNA, the CDR3 is TGCGCCAGCAGTCTCAGCGAGGGACCGCAAGAGACCCAGTACTTC. This sequence encodes CASSLSEGPQETQYF.

Many counts were recorded for this clonotype. The V call is TRBV7-6, the J call TRBJ1-1, with D possibly matching TRBD1 (6 bases). The V gene's germline CDR1 is SGHVS and CDR2 FNYEAQ. V lost 2 bases and J lost 7, with 17 bases in between. CDR3 length equals 15 residues. The CDR3 nucleotides read TGTGCCAGCAGCTTAAGAACCTTACGGACAGATGAAGCTTTCTTT. It yields the protein CASSLRTLRTDEAFF. Full variable domain (remainder filled in from reference TRBV7-6 and TRBJ1-1): GAGVSQSPRYKVTKRGQDVALRCDPISGHVSLYWYRQALGQGPEFLTYFNYEAQQDKSGLPNDRFSAERPEGSISTLTIQRTEQRDSAMYRCASSLRTLRTDEAFFGQGTRLTVV.

The chain recombines TRBV6-5 with TRBJ1-2; 8 bases line up with TRBD1. CDR1 and CDR2 (germline): MNHEY, SVGAGI. The CDR3 loop spans 14 amino acids. The J segment lost 6 bases and the V segment lost 2 bases, leaving 5 bases of the junction unmatched. CDR3 nucleotides: TGTGCCAGCAGTTACACCACAGGGGGAGATGGCTACACCTTC. It codes for CASSYTTGGDGYTF.

Details on this clonotype: A read error may explain this, as a much larger clone is one base away. The DNA for the CDR3 is TGTGCCAGCAGTATGAACACTGAAGCTTTCTTT. Protein product: CASSMNTEAFF. The chain combines TRBV25-1 with TRBJ1-1, with D hard to call. Germline values: CDR1 MGHDK, CDR2 SYGVNS. With 5 bases removed from V and 0 bases from J, the gap between germline ends came to 1 base. The CDR3 covers 11 residues.

J is TRBJ2-1 and V is TRBV12-3 or TRBV12-4; D might be TRBD1 (5 bases). V was trimmed by 0 bases and J by 0 bases, leaving 24 bases between them. This CDR3 has 21 amino acids. As DNA, the CDR3 is TGTGCCAGCAGTTTAGCCCGACTCCTGGGTGTAGACAGCGACTCCTACAATGAGCAGTTCTTC. It is translated as CASSLARLLGVDSDSYNEQFF.

This clonotype was detected many times. The chain combines TRBV9 with TRBJ2-1, with D hard to call. The CDR3 totals 14 residues. Trimming left V 6 bases short and J 0 bases short, with 10 bases between. Germline CDR1 and CDR2: SGDLS and YYNGEE. CDR3 sequence reads: CASNLDGSYNEQFF. The CDR3, as DNA: TGTGCCAGCAACCTGGACGGCTCCTACAATGAGCAGTTCTTC.

This clonotype was recorded many times. This chain uses TRBV18 with TRBJ1-2, with D possibly TRBD1 on 6 matching bases. V dropped 5 bases and J dropped 4 bases, with 14 bases sitting between them. The CDR3 totals 14 residues. Germline values: CDR1 KGHSH, CDR2 LQKENI. This CDR3 is CASSADRRPYGYTF. The CDR3 nucleotides read TGTGCCAGCTCAGCCGACAGGCGGCCCTATGGCTACACCTTC.

With respect to this clonotype: Possible read error: a much larger clone is one base away. V and J are TRBV20-1 and TRBJ1-4, with D hard to call. Germline V gene sequence: CDR1 DFQATT, CDR2 SNEGSKA (reference sequence). The V end lost 6 bases, the J end lost 16 bases, and 18 bases lay between the germline ends. The CDR3 contains 11 residues. The CDR3 region has the DNA TGCAGTGCCCAGGAAACAGAAATGGGGTTTTTT. It translates to CSAQETEMGFF.

This clonotype was picked up a small number of times. The CDR3 sequence: CSAIRSRDYGYTF. The CDR3 coding sequence is TGCAGTGCTATTCGGAGCAGGGACTATGGCTACACCTTC. The V call is TRBV20-1, the J call TRBJ1-2, with D perhaps TRBD1 (5 bases). The V gene's germline CDR1 is DFQATT and CDR2 SNEGSKA (reference sequence). Trimming removed 4 bases at V and 3 bases at J, with 12 bases between. The CDR3 spans 13 residues.

The sample holds a few counts of this clonotype. The CDR3 loop reads CASSSYTASTDTQYF. CDR3 DNA sequence: TGCGCCAGCAGCTCTTACACGGCTAGCACAGATACGCAGTATTTT. The chain joins TRBV5-1 to TRBJ2-3; D gene unclear. CDR3 length: 15 amino acids. V lost 3 bases to trimming and J lost 0 bases, with 11 bases between them. Germline CDR1 SGHRS, CDR2 YFSETQ.

This clonotype was seen only once. A clone one base away is much larger, so this may be a read error. CDR3 DNA: TGTGCCAGCAGCCACGCCGGCGGGCGGGACACTGAAACTTTCTTT. It is translated as CASSHAGGRDTETFF. The chain links TRBV4-2 to TRBJ1-1, with D perhaps TRBD1 (6 bases). Germline-derived CDR1 and CDR2 are LGHNA and YNFKEQ. The CDR3 is 15 amino acids.

This clonotype was counted ten times or more. The chain couples TRBV5-1 to TRBJ2-1; 8 bases align to TRBD1. The germline CDR1 and CDR2 sequences are SGHRS and YFSETQ. With V trimmed by 3 bases and J by 2 bases, 1 base remained unmatched. The CDR3 has 14 amino acids. The CDR3 bases are TGCGCCAGCAGCTCGGGACAGGCCTACAATGAGCAGTTCTTC. Amino acid sequence: CASSSGQAYNEQFF.

This clonotype was seen more than once but under ten times. The CDR3 reads CASSAGWTSGANVLTF. The CDR3, as DNA: TGTGCCAGCAGTGCCGGATGGACATCTGGGGCCAACGTCCTGACTTTC. The V call is TRBV25-1, the J call TRBJ2-6; the D gene is possibly TRBD1 (5 bases). V gave up 4 bases and J gave up 1 base, with 11 bases separating them. Germline V lookup: CDR1 MGHDK, CDR2 SYGVNS. The CDR3 is made up of 16 amino acids.

This clonotype appeared many times. The chain joins TRBV28 to TRBJ2-1, with TRBD1 identical over 9 bases. Germline CDR1 MDHEN, CDR2 SYDVKM. The length of the CDR3 is 17 residues. Trimming removed 5 bases from V and 0 bases from J; junction bases left unmatched: 8. The CDR3 reads CASSPHRGPGSYNEQFF. The DNA of the CDR3 is TGTGCCAGCAGTCCGCACAGGGGGCCGGGCTCCTACAATGAGCAGTTCTTC.

The chain employs TRBV20-1 and TRBJ1-2, with D possibly being TRBD1 (6 bases). The CDR3 consists of 17 residues. The germline V and J ends were trimmed by 1 base and 4 bases, with 22 bases remaining between them. CDR1 and CDR2 (germline): DFQATT, SNEGSKA (reference sequence). The CDR3 is CSARVNLHTGTAYGYTF. Here the CDR3 DNA reads TGCAGTGCTAGAGTCAATCTTCATACAGGGACCGCCTATGGCTACACCTTC.

V gene TRBV15 combines with J gene TRBJ1-6; no reliable D call. Germline V gives CDR1 LNHNV, CDR2 YYDKDF (reference sequence). V was pared by 6 bases and J by 10 bases, with 13 bases between. The CDR3 extends over 13 amino acids. DNA for the CDR3: TGTGCCACCAGTTTGGAGGCACGATCACCCCTCCACTTT. Translated: CATSLEARSPLHF.

The table lists this clonotype with a count of one. J is TRBJ1-1 and V is TRBV5-1; a weak D match, TRBD1 (5 bases). The CDR3 sequence is 14 residues long. V was pared by 4 bases and J by 8 bases, with 18 bases between. Per the germline V gene, CDR1 is SGHRS and CDR2 is YFSETQ. The DNA for the CDR3 is TGCGCCAGCAGCCTGGGGGATTTAATAGGGGAAGCTTTCTTT. Encoded protein: CASSLGDLIGEAFF.